These T cell receptor beta chains were read from a single sample in a study of cytomegalovirus exposure and HLA in healthy donors. Clones were sequenced by immunoSEQ multiplex PCR, and TCRdb holds only the in-frame ones, with some missing. The sample includes more than 100,000 clones, roughly three quarters of them seen just once. The sequenced sample consisted of PBMCs. These TCRs come from a woman aged 18-29 years in good health and CMV-seronegative. Each CDR3 is given without its conserved first and last residue. Fields, in order: D gene, V gene, CDR3 protein. A D gene is named only where the DNA matches it firmly.

D: NA; V: TRBV7-9; CDR3: ASSLGGGWAGYT
D: NA; V: TRBV30; CDR3: AWRGLWKTGSSVGAF
D: NA; V: TRBV13; CDR3: ARSLANEQF
D: NA; V: TRBV5-1; CDR3: ASSPRGSSYEQY
D: NA; V: TRBV15; CDR3: ATSSPDRPFYEQY
D: TRBD1; V: TRBV7-9; CDR3: ASSTPGTGGTEAF
D: TRBD1; V: TRBV4-1; CDR3: ASSRTGDNYGYT
D: TRBD2; V: TRBV10-1; CDR3: ASSEGLARTDTQY
D: TRBD1; V: TRBV6-5; CDR3: ASRSTGGEQY
D: TRBD1; V: TRBV29-1; CDR3: SVEGGTGGFYEQY
D: NA; V: TRBV6-1; CDR3: ASSEYSGTDMGNSPLH
D: TRBD2; V: TRBV5-6; CDR3: ASSAQEGLAGAEQY
D: NA; V: TRBV11-2; CDR3: ASSRGGPYNEQF
D: NA; V: TRBV6-5; CDR3: ASRLAGTSGYEQY
D: NA; V: TRBV19; CDR3: ASSIQDSSYEQY
D: NA; V: TRBV19; CDR3: ASSRDFIAGELF
D: NA; V: TRBV6-5; CDR3: ASSSGTDTQY
D: NA; V: TRBV18; CDR3: ASSPAGWGATNEKLF
D: TRBD2; V: TRBV5-4; CDR3: ASSLAKTSGRSNEQY
D: NA; V: TRBV28; CDR3: ASTPGEGTQY
D: TRBD2; V: TRBV7-7; CDR3: ASSPRLAGDTGELF
D: NA; V: TRBV5-4; CDR3: ASSLPSTEAF
D: TRBD2; V: TRBV5-1; CDR3: ASSLAGDAYEQY
D: NA; V: TRBV9; CDR3: ASSVVTGNTEAF
D: NA; V: TRBV14; CDR3: ASSPRWREEAGELF
D: TRBD1; V: TRBV6-5; CDR3: ASSGVKQGVYGYT
D: NA; V: TRBV11-2; CDR3: ASSLDGRPDSEQF
D: TRBD1; V: TRBV5-4; CDR3: ASSLAGTGINEQY
D: NA; V: TRBV5-5; CDR3: ASSFGVDGPEAF
D: TRBD1; V: TRBV30; CDR3: AWSDQDRGEGETQY
D: TRBD1; V: TRBV19; CDR3: ASSIEGQTHSEQY
D: NA; V: TRBV5-8; CDR3: ASSFRGFDFSGANVLT
D: TRBD2; V: TRBV15; CDR3: ATASSPTAGEDNEQF
D: TRBD2; V: TRBV7-8; CDR3: ASSPPSGTFGETQY
D: NA; V: TRBV21-1; CDR3: ASSNRDRGLNEQF
D: TRBD1; V: TRBV30; CDR3: AWSFQGVGNQPQH
D: TRBD1; V: TRBV27; CDR3: ASSSDRGILIRSQY
D: NA; V: TRBV19; CDR3: ASSIDRGGIENTGELF